A selection of T cell receptor beta chains follows, all from one sample in a study of blood T cell repertoires in COVID-19. Sequencing used immunoSEQ multiplex PCR; TCRdb keeps in-frame clones, though not all of them. In the table there are a few hundred thousand clones, approximately 85% of which are singletons. The material sequenced was peripheral blood. The receptors come from a human donor in a cohort sampled during active COVID-19. Each CDR3 is given with its conserved first and last residue.

v_gene,len,CDR3aa
TRBV5-1,16,CASSLGPHLLNEKLFF
TRBV6-5,13,CASSYSQGSTLHF
TRBV12-3/TRBV12-4,13,CASSLNRDYGYTF
TRBV12-5,14,CASGLGQGFDEQYF
TRBV25-1,15,CASSTTDSTDQPQHF
TRBV7-2,16,CASSLPGGYGNQPQHF
TRBV4-2,14,CASSQDQGETGLGF
TRBV19,16,CASSSERTGSSYEQYF
TRBV3-1/TRBV3-2,16,CASSQDPGLATDTQYF
TRBV27,14,CASSSGTGHQPQHF
TRBV5-1,16,CASTSTAGIGTGELFF
TRBV30,10,CAWRQGEQFF
TRBV18,14,CASSPIEQGNEQYF
TRBV5-1,15,CASSSGTGANTEAFF
TRBV2,12,CASILAYTEAFF
TRBV27,17,CASIPLGFRVRNTEAFF
TRBV24-1,14,CATSDDSSGNEQFF
TRBV19,14,CASSIAGTTTEAFF
TRBV10-1,16,CASSVDRDRIGETQYF
TRBV10-2,16,CASSESASGLTWGYTF
TRBV30,14,CAWRGQGTNEKLFF
TRBV24-1,14,CATSDDRGHGELFF
TRBV5-1,14,CASSEALSGNTIYF
TRBV6-5,13,CAIKSSYNSPLHF
TRBV2,12,CASRVTSMGYTF
TRBV15,16,CATSSASDRGNQPQHF
TRBV6-5,13,CASSSQGNTEAFF
TRBV30,14,CAWNRGWSNQPQHF
TRBV25-1,16,CASTHLGHTVCTEAFF
TRBV3-1/TRBV3-2,12,CASSQETPLRDF
TRBV12-3/TRBV12-4,13,CASSSAVQAEAFF
TRBV3-1/TRBV3-2,14,CASSQDKGTDTQYF
TRBV7-9,14,CASSLGGESYEQYF
TRBV13,16,CASSLGARGADNEQFF